Presented here are 3 T cell receptor beta chains from one specimen sequenced in a study of CD8 T cells in ankylosing spondylitis. Each CDR3 protein is one row after TCRdb ran MiXCR on the 5' RACE reads. The data contain tens of thousands of distinct CDR3 sequences, 7.4% of them seen just once; the ten biggest clones take up roughly 8.1%. The sample was blood, either unsorted or a sorted T cell fraction (not recorded which). These receptors all stem from a female donor with ankylosing spondylitis or in good health (not recorded which).

This clonotype was seen repeatedly, ten times or more. CDR3 residues: CATSREAGYSNQPQHF. The CDR3 DNA is TGTGCCACCAGCAGAGAGGCCGGATATAGCAATCAGCCCCAGCATTTT. The J gene is TRBJ1-5, the V gene TRBV15, with D unclear. The germline CDR1 and CDR2 sequences are LNHNV and YYDKDF (reference sequence). The CDR3 runs 16 residues. V was pared by 0 bases and J by 0 bases, with 9 bases between.

The DNA for the CDR3 is TGTGCCAGCAGCAAAAAACTCATTTTTGGCACAGATACGCAGTATTTT. Protein product: CASSKKLIFGTDTQYF. The rearrangement joins TRBV21-1 to TRBJ2-3. TRBV21-1 is labeled a pseudogene. The length of the CDR3 is 16 residues.

CDR3 bases: TGTGCCACGACGACAGCCCTTATGCAGCCCCAGCATTTT. Translated, it gives CATTTALMQPQHF. The gene calls are TRBV10-3 and TRBJ1-5; tentatively, D is TRBD1 (5 bases). This CDR3 comprises 13 residues. Looked up from germline, CDR1 is ENHRY and CDR2 is SYGVKD. V was clipped by 10 bases and J by 7 bases, with 17 bases between them.